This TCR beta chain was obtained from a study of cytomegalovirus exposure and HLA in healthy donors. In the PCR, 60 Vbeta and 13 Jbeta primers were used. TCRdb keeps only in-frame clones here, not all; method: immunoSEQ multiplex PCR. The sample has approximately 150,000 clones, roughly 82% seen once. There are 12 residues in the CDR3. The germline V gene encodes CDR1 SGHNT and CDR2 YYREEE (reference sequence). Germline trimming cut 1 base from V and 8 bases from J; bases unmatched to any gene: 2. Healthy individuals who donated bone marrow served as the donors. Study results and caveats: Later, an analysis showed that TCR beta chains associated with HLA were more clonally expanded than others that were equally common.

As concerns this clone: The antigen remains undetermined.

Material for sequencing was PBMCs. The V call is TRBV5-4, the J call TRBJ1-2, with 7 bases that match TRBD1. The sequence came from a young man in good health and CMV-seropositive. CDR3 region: CASSLTGEGYTF. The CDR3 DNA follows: TGTGCCAGCAGCTTGACAGGGGAAGGCTACACCTTC.